Listed below are T cell receptor beta chains from one sample, sequenced in a study of cytomegalovirus exposure and HLA in healthy donors. Profiled with immunoSEQ multiplex PCR; TCRdb holds only in-frame clones, not every one. Of 140,000 to 150,000 clones in the sample, 60% to 85% were seen once. The sequenced material came from PBMCs. Receptors originate from a man aged 35 to 55 in good health and CMV-seronegative. The CDR3 runs from the conserved cysteine through the conserved F or W. Fields, in order: clone size, J gene, V gene, D gene, CDR3 protein, CDR3 DNA. D genes are given only for firm matches. Some rows have no size entry. The others give once, few or many, or a class for an expanded clone.

abundance: -; j_gene: TRBJ1-5; v_gene: TRBV10-3; d_gene: TRBD1; CDR3aa: CAISGQGGNQPQHF; CDR3nt: TGTGCCATCAGTGGACAGGGGGGCAATCAGCCCCAGCATTTT
abundance: few; j_gene: TRBJ2-3; v_gene: TRBV10-3; d_gene: -; CDR3aa: CAVRDSQSTDTQYF; CDR3nt: TGTGCCGTACGGGATTCTCAAAGCACAGATACGCAGTATTTT
abundance: few; j_gene: TRBJ2-7; v_gene: TRBV5-1; d_gene: TRBD1; CDR3aa: CASSWGQGRSYEQYF; CDR3nt: TGCGCCAGCAGCTGGGGACAGGGGCGCTCCTACGAGCAGTACTTC
abundance: -; j_gene: TRBJ2-7; v_gene: TRBV6-5; d_gene: TRBD2; CDR3aa: CASSRPGTSAYEQYF; CDR3nt: TGTGCCAGCAGTCGCCCCGGGACTAGCGCCTACGAGCAGTACTTC
abundance: -; j_gene: TRBJ2-7; v_gene: TRBV10-3; d_gene: TRBD1; CDR3aa: CAIKGPDRPDEQYF; CDR3nt: TGTGCCATCAAGGGCCCGGACAGGCCGGACGAGCAGTACTTC
abundance: -; j_gene: TRBJ2-7; v_gene: TRBV29-1; d_gene: -; CDR3aa: CSVVPSTTYEQYF; CDR3nt: TGCAGCGTTGTGCCCAGTACCACCTACGAGCAGTACTTC
abundance: -; j_gene: TRBJ2-5; v_gene: TRBV5-4; d_gene: -; CDR3aa: CASTLDIQETQYF; CDR3nt: TGTGCCAGCACCCTGGACATACAAGAGACCCAGTACTTC
abundance: -; j_gene: TRBJ2-2; v_gene: TRBV5-4; d_gene: TRBD1; CDR3aa: CASEDRGASGELFF; CDR3nt: TGTGCCAGCGAGGACAGGGGGGCTTCCGGGGAGCTGTTTTTT
abundance: -; j_gene: TRBJ2-3; v_gene: TRBV7-2; d_gene: TRBD1; CDR3aa: CASSTLTGGTDTQYF; CDR3nt: TGTGCCAGCAGCACTCTGACAGGGGGAACAGATACGCAGTATTTT
abundance: -; j_gene: TRBJ2-7; v_gene: TRBV19; d_gene: TRBD1; CDR3aa: CASSITGDKYEQYF; CDR3nt: TGTGCCAGTAGTATCACAGGGGATAAATACGAGCAGTACTTC
abundance: -; j_gene: TRBJ2-3; v_gene: TRBV18; d_gene: TRBD2; CDR3aa: CASSLLSGGITDTQYF; CDR3nt: TGTGCCAGCTCACTACTAAGCGGGGGCATAACAGATACGCAGTATTTT
abundance: -; j_gene: TRBJ1-2; v_gene: TRBV27; d_gene: TRBD1; CDR3aa: CASSDRGIYGYTF; CDR3nt: TGTGCCAGCAGTGACAGGGGCATTTATGGCTACACCTTC
abundance: once; j_gene: TRBJ2-1; v_gene: TRBV19; d_gene: TRBD2; CDR3aa: CASSRGLAGGYNEQFF; CDR3nt: TGTGCCAGTAGTAGGGGACTAGCGGGAGGGTACAATGAGCAGTTCTTC
abundance: -; j_gene: TRBJ2-3; v_gene: TRBV18; d_gene: -; CDR3aa: CASSPSRSTDTQYF; CDR3nt: TGTGCCAGCTCACCCTCCAGGAGCACAGATACGCAGTATTTT
abundance: -; j_gene: TRBJ1-3; v_gene: TRBV9; d_gene: -; CDR3aa: CASSVDQVSGNTIYF; CDR3nt: TGTGCCAGCAGCGTAGATCAGGTCTCTGGAAACACCATATATTTT
abundance: once; j_gene: TRBJ2-5; v_gene: TRBV29-1; d_gene: TRBD1; CDR3aa: CSVDRSQETQYF; CDR3nt: TGCAGCGTGGACAGGAGCCAAGAGACCCAGTACTTC
abundance: -; j_gene: TRBJ2-1; v_gene: TRBV28; d_gene: TRBD2; CDR3aa: CASRRLAGVYNEQFF; CDR3nt: TGTGCCAGCAGGCGTCTAGCGGGTGTATACAATGAGCAGTTCTTC
abundance: once; j_gene: TRBJ2-1; v_gene: TRBV11-1; d_gene: -; CDR3aa: CASRADGNEQFF; CDR3nt: TGTGCCAGCCGAGCGGATGGCAATGAGCAGTTCTTC
abundance: once; j_gene: TRBJ2-7; v_gene: TRBV7-6; d_gene: TRBD1; CDR3aa: CASSQRTGRDEQYF; CDR3nt: TGTGCCAGCAGCCAAAGGACAGGGAGAGACGAGCAGTACTTC
abundance: -; j_gene: TRBJ2-7; v_gene: TRBV29-1; d_gene: TRBD2; CDR3aa: CSVGKREGYEQYF; CDR3nt: TGCAGCGTTGGCAAGCGGGAGGGCTACGAGCAGTACTTC
abundance: -; j_gene: TRBJ2-2; v_gene: TRBV7-6; d_gene: TRBD2; CDR3aa: CASSFLAGENTGELFF; CDR3nt: TGTGCCAGCAGCTTTTTGGCGGGGGAGAACACCGGGGAGCTGTTTTTT
abundance: -; j_gene: TRBJ2-1; v_gene: TRBV7-8; d_gene: -; CDR3aa: CASSVRVGSRAYNEQFF; CDR3nt: TGTGCCAGCAGCGTAAGGGTAGGATCGCGGGCCTACAATGAGCAGTTCTTC
abundance: few; j_gene: TRBJ2-2; v_gene: TRBV5-1; d_gene: TRBD2; CDR3aa: CASSAVAGAVGELFF; CDR3nt: TGCGCCAGCAGCGCCGTAGCGGGAGCTGTCGGGGAGCTGTTTTTT
abundance: -; j_gene: TRBJ2-7; v_gene: TRBV6-1; d_gene: TRBD1; CDR3aa: CASSEAGQGPYEQYF; CDR3nt: TGTGCCAGCAGTGAAGCCGGACAGGGACCCTACGAGCAGTACTTC
abundance: -; j_gene: TRBJ2-7; v_gene: TRBV6-5; d_gene: -; CDR3aa: CASSYRTDLYEQYF; CDR3nt: TGTGCCAGCAGTTACCGGACTGATCTCTACGAGCAGTACTTC
abundance: -; j_gene: TRBJ2-5; v_gene: TRBV5-1; d_gene: TRBD2; CDR3aa: CASSLRTSGRAETQYF; CDR3nt: TGCGCCAGCAGCTTAAGGACTAGCGGGAGGGCCGAGACCCAGTACTTC
abundance: -; j_gene: TRBJ1-2; v_gene: TRBV10-3; d_gene: TRBD1; CDR3aa: CAITSDRVSGGYTF; CDR3nt: TGTGCCATCACCTCGGACAGGGTCTCCGGTGGCTACACCTTC
abundance: few; j_gene: TRBJ2-2; v_gene: TRBV7-9; d_gene: -; CDR3aa: CASSIQGNPNTGELFF; CDR3nt: TGTGCCAGCAGCATCCAGGGGAACCCGAACACCGGGGAGCTGTTTTTT
abundance: few; j_gene: TRBJ2-1; v_gene: TRBV11-2; d_gene: -; CDR3aa: CASSLEYGVYNEQFF; CDR3nt: TGTGCCAGCAGCTTAGAGTACGGGGTGTACAATGAGCAGTTCTTC
abundance: -; j_gene: TRBJ2-1; v_gene: TRBV19; d_gene: TRBD1; CDR3aa: CASSFRDRDYNEQFF; CDR3nt: TGTGCCAGTAGTTTCCGGGACAGGGACTACAATGAGCAGTTCTTC
abundance: few; j_gene: TRBJ1-5; v_gene: TRBV27; d_gene: -; CDR3aa: CASLGAFNQPQHF; CDR3nt: TGTGCCAGTTTGGGGGCATTCAATCAGCCCCAGCATTTT
abundance: -; j_gene: TRBJ2-7; v_gene: TRBV6-5; d_gene: -; CDR3aa: CASSYSSGSSYEQYF; CDR3nt: TGTGCCAGCAGTTACTCTAGCGGAAGCTCCTACGAGCAGTACTTC
abundance: -; j_gene: TRBJ1-4; v_gene: TRBV6-5; d_gene: -; CDR3aa: CASSYGAGYEKLFF; CDR3nt: TGTGCCAGCAGTTACGGGGCAGGGTACGAAAAACTGTTTTTT
abundance: -; j_gene: TRBJ2-5; v_gene: TRBV19; d_gene: -; CDR3aa: CATQGTQETQYF; CDR3nt: TGTGCCACACAGGGGACTCAAGAGACCCAGTACTTC
abundance: few; j_gene: TRBJ1-5; v_gene: TRBV12-5; d_gene: -; CDR3aa: CASGLVVGQFYNQPQHF; CDR3nt: TGTGCTAGTGGTTTGGTAGTGGGGCAGTTTTACAATCAGCCCCAGCATTTT
abundance: -; j_gene: TRBJ2-7; v_gene: TRBV28; d_gene: TRBD1; CDR3aa: CASIGGQASSYEQYF; CDR3nt: TGTGCCAGCATCGGGGGACAGGCGAGCTCCTACGAGCAGTACTTC
abundance: -; j_gene: TRBJ2-7; v_gene: TRBV7-2; d_gene: -; CDR3aa: CASSAGPLSYEQYF; CDR3nt: TGTGCCAGCAGCGCGGGTCCGCTCTCCTACGAGCAGTACTTC
abundance: -; j_gene: TRBJ1-4; v_gene: TRBV10-3; d_gene: TRBD1; CDR3aa: CAISDRTGGYNEKLFF; CDR3nt: TGTGCCATCAGTGACCGGACAGGGGGCTATAATGAAAAACTGTTTTTT
abundance: few; j_gene: TRBJ2-2; v_gene: TRBV7-2; d_gene: -; CDR3aa: CASSPDPGGTGELFF; CDR3nt: TGTGCCAGCAGCCCCGACCCTGGAGGGACCGGGGAGCTGTTTTTT
abundance: -; j_gene: TRBJ1-1; v_gene: TRBV7-9; d_gene: -; CDR3aa: CASSLGQAGEAFF; CDR3nt: TGTGCCAGCAGCTTAGGTCAGGCAGGCGAAGCTTTCTTT
abundance: -; j_gene: TRBJ2-2; v_gene: TRBV2; d_gene: -; CDR3aa: CASSERSSTSGELFF; CDR3nt: TGTGCCAGCAGTGAAAGATCCAGTACCAGCGGGGAGCTGTTTTTT
abundance: few; j_gene: TRBJ2-2; v_gene: TRBV9; d_gene: -; CDR3aa: CASSDRREAWDSNTGELFF; CDR3nt: TGTGCCAGCAGCGACCGGAGGGAAGCTTGGGACAGTAACACCGGGGAGCTGTTTTTT
abundance: -; j_gene: TRBJ1-2; v_gene: TRBV7-7; d_gene: TRBD1; CDR3aa: CASSLAIGQGKEGYTF; CDR3nt: TGTGCCAGCAGCTTAGCGATCGGACAGGGTAAGGAGGGCTACACCTTC
abundance: -; j_gene: TRBJ2-2; v_gene: TRBV5-1; d_gene: -; CDR3aa: CASKDSSTTGELFF; CDR3nt: TGCGCCAGCAAGGATAGCTCAACCACCGGGGAGCTGTTTTTT
abundance: -; j_gene: TRBJ1-1; v_gene: TRBV5-4; d_gene: TRBD1; CDR3aa: CASTRPGQVDTEAFF; CDR3nt: TGTGCCAGCACGCGTCCTGGACAGGTGGACACTGAAGCTTTCTTT
abundance: once; j_gene: TRBJ2-1; v_gene: TRBV2; d_gene: TRBD1; CDR3aa: CASLPPRGTGFAEQFF; CDR3nt: TGTGCCAGCCTTCCCCCGAGGGGGACAGGGTTCGCTGAGCAGTTCTTC
abundance: -; j_gene: TRBJ1-4; v_gene: TRBV7-9; d_gene: TRBD1; CDR3aa: CASSLWTGGRANEKLFF; CDR3nt: TGTGCCAGCAGCTTATGGACAGGGGGTCGGGCTAATGAAAAACTGTTTTTT
abundance: -; j_gene: TRBJ2-7; v_gene: TRBV18; d_gene: -; CDR3aa: CASSPPVTGPYEQYF; CDR3nt: TGTGCCAGCTCACCACCGGTGACAGGACCCTACGAGCAGTACTTC